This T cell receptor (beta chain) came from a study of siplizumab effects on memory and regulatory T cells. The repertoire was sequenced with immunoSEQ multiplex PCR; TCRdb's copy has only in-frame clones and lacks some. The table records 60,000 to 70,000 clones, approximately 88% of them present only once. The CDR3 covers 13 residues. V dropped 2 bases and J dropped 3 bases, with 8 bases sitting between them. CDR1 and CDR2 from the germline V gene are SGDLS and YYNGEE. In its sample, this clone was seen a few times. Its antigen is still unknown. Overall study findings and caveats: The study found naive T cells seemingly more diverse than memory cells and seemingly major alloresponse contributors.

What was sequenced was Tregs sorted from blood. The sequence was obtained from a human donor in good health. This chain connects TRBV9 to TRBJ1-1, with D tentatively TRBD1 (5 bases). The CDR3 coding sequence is TGTGCCAGCAGCGTTGGACAACACACTGAAGCTTTCTTT. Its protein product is CASSVGQHTEAFF.